The clone carrying this T cell receptor (beta chain) has only a few counts. What it recognizes is unknown. V shed 0 bases and J 3 bases; nucleotides not matched to a gene: 6. The CDR3 covers 15 residues. Germline V gene lookup returns CDR1 SGHDT and CDR2 YYEEEE. The data are from a study of cytomegalovirus exposure and HLA in healthy donors. The data were produced by immunoSEQ multiplex PCR, yet TCRdb's version contains in-frame clones alone and is incomplete. The table lists 150,000 to 200,000 clones, about 85% of them singletons, with about 16% in the top ten. Notes on the study in general: Rare TCR sequences predominated, though certain public TCRs were found in many donors.

This receptor was obtained from a man between 18 and 35 years old in good health and CMV-seropositive. The sequenced sample was PBMCs. The V gene is TRBV5-6, the J gene TRBJ2-7, with 7 bases identical to TRBD2. CDR3 DNA: TGTGCCAGCAGCTTGGAACGGGAGGAGCACTACGAGCAGTACTTC. Translating it yields CASSLEREEHYEQYF.